Below, one T cell receptor (beta chain) is given with its context. TCRdb's table, derived via immunoSEQ multiplex PCR, lists solely in-frame clones and lacks some. Here the sample spans 720,000 or so clones, approximately 85% being singletons. This record comes from a study of shared T cell receptors in the human thymus. CDR3 length: 15 amino acids. Per the germline V gene, CDR1 is SGHTS and CDR2 is YDEGEE. The V end lost 4 bases, the J end lost 2 bases, and 13 bases lay between the germline ends. The same specimen was also included in a second study, on human thymus T cells. That study adds: Thymic repertoires from unrelated individuals overlapped highly, related research reported.

This TCR derives from a girl less than two years old with a congenital heart defect. The chain employs TRBV5-8 and TRBJ1-5, with D tentatively TRBD1 (5 bases). Sequencing was performed on thymocytes. CDR3 DNA sequence: TGTGCCAGCAGCCACACAGGTTGCGGCAATCAGCCCCAGCATTTT. Translated: CASSHTGCGNQPQHF. Supplemented by reference TRBV5-8 and TRBJ1-5, the full variable domain reads EAGVTQSPTHLIKTRGQQATLRCSPISGHTSVYWYQQALGLGLQFLLWYDEGEERNRGNFPPRFSGRQFPNYSSELNVNALELEDSALYLCASSHTGCGNQPQHFGDGTRLSIL.